This entry describes one T cell receptor beta chain. Its specificity is not known. The V gene's germline CDR1 is SEHNR and CDR2 FQNEAQ (reference sequence). V lost 4 bases and J 4 bases, leaving 8 bases between the germline ends. The CDR3 loop spans 13 amino acids. One entry per CDR3 protein, called by TCRdb with MiXCR from the 5' RACE reads. The table records 350,000 to 450,000 distinct CDR3 sequences, roughly 26% of them present only once. The data are from a study of CD8 T cells in ankylosing spondylitis. General observations from the study: The study identified a TCR beta motif of roughly eight highly homologous variants that appeared characteristic of ankylosing spondylitis blood.

The rearrangement links TRBV7-9 to TRBJ2-1; D remains unclear. The receptor comes from a male donor with ankylosing spondylitis. The sample consisted of blood, either unsorted or a sorted T cell fraction (not recorded which). The CDR3 is CASSSQNYNEQFF. In DNA form, the CDR3 reads TGTGCCAGCAGCTCACAGAATTACAATGAGCAGTTCTTC.